The clone carrying this T cell receptor (beta chain) was observed many times. From the 5' RACE reads, TCRdb called clonotypes with MiXCR, one entry per CDR3 protein. Of tens of thousands of distinct CDR3 sequences in the sample, less than 15% were seen once. The data derive from a study of neurological immune-mediated disorders. Time point here: technical triplicate 1. The T cells used for sorted libraries numbered approximately 1 million, either CD4+ or CD8+. Trimming removed 6 bases from V and 4 bases from J, with 6 bases in between. This CDR3 has 11 amino acids. Germline CDR1 is DFQATT and CDR2 is SNEGSKA (reference sequence).

Sequenced input: CD4+ T cells from blood. This TCR was sampled from a female donor with HTLV-1-associated myelopathy (HAM/TSP). This chain joins TRBV20-1 and TRBJ2-2, with D unresolved. The CDR3: CSATATGELFF. DNA for the CDR3: TGCAGTGCGACGGCCACCGGGGAGCTGTTTTTT.